Presented here are 19 T cell receptor beta chains from one specimen sequenced in a study of cytomegalovirus exposure and HLA in healthy donors. The PCR made use of 60 Vbeta and 13 Jbeta primers. Generated by immunoSEQ multiplex PCR, the TCRdb table keeps only in-frame clones and is missing some. Of 150,000 or so clones listed, approximately 80% were seen once; the top ten hold approximately 4.4%. Sequences were obtained from PBMCs. All receptors come from a woman under 30 in good health and CMV-seropositive.

This rearrangement joins TRBV25-1 to TRBJ1-6; D is possibly TRBD1 (6 bases). This CDR3 contains 14 residues. Germline V CDR1 and CDR2: MGHDK, SYGVNS. With 1 base removed from V and 7 bases from J, the gap between germline ends came to 8 bases. The CDR3 coding sequence is TGTGCCAGCAGTGAATCAGGGGTGAATTCACCCCTCCACTTT. Protein sequence: CASSESGVNSPLHF.

The rearrangement links TRBV4-1 to TRBJ1-5; no reliable D call. Germline assignment: CDR1 MGHRA and CDR2 YSYEKL. V was shortened by 3 bases and J by 3 bases, with 9 bases between the two germline ends. CDR3 length equals 14 residues. CDR3 in amino acids: CASSHQAVNQPQHF. The CDR3 coding sequence is TGCGCCAGCAGCCACCAGGCAGTCAATCAGCCCCAGCATTTT.

The chain combines TRBV19 with TRBJ1-5, with TRBD1 as a possible D gene (5 bases). The CDR3 consists of 14 residues. V was pared by 5 bases and J by 3 bases, with 11 bases between. Germline CDR1 is LNHDA and CDR2 is SQIVND (reference sequence). The CDR3 here is CASSPRQPNQPQHF. As DNA, the CDR3 is TGTGCCAGTAGTCCAAGACAGCCCAATCAGCCCCAGCATTTT. Based on the CDR3 plus reference TRBV19 and TRBJ1-5, the full variable domain is DGGITQSPKYLFRKEGQNVTLSCEQNLNHDAMYWYRQDPGQGLRLIYYSQIVNDFQKGDIAEGYSVSREKKESFPLTVTSAQKNPTAFYLCASSPRQPNQPQHFGDGTRLSIL.

The gene calls are TRBV5-6 and TRBJ2-7; unclear D gene. The CDR3 sequence is 12 residues long. CDR1 is SGHDT, CDR2 YYEEEE, per germline. V shed 5 bases and J shed 2 bases, with 8 bases lying between them. The CDR3 sequence: CASSGPTYEQYF. The CDR3 nucleotides read TGTGCCAGCAGTGGGCCCACCTACGAGCAGTACTTC.

The gene calls are TRBV28 and TRBJ2-2; D perhaps matches TRBD2 (5 bases). Trimming pared 5 bases from V and 5 bases from J, leaving 21 bases between. Germline V gene lookup returns CDR1 MDHEN and CDR2 SYDVKM. The CDR3 runs to 17 residues. Here the CDR3 DNA reads TGTGCCAGCAGTCTCGACCAGGACCCACCGGGGACCGGGGAGCTGTTTTTT. Encoded protein: CASSLDQDPPGTGELFF. The whole variable domain, remainder taken from reference TRBV28 and TRBJ2-2, is DVKVTQSSRYLVKRTGEKVFLECVQDMDHENMFWYRQDPGLGLRLIYFSYDVKMKEKGDIPEGYSVSREKKERFSLILESASTNQTSMYLCASSLDQDPPGTGELFFGEGSRLTVL.

The gene calls are TRBV4-2 and TRBJ2-5; D is perhaps TRBD2 (5 bases). Per the germline V gene, CDR1 is LGHNA and CDR2 is YNFKEQ. Trimming shortened V by 4 bases and J by 3 bases, and 9 bases separated the two germline ends. CDR3 length: 13 residues. CDR3: CASSPPGEETQYF. CDR3 nucleotide sequence: TGTGCCAGCAGCCCTCCCGGGGAAGAGACCCAGTACTTC.

The J gene is TRBJ2-7, the V gene TRBV7-8, with D possibly matching TRBD1 (6 bases). Germline CDR1 is SGHVS and CDR2 is FQNEAQ. Trimming took off 1 base at V and 1 base at J, with 8 bases between the two ends. The CDR3 is 14 residues long. The CDR3, as DNA: TGTGCCAGCAGCTTAGGGGACACTTCCTACGAGCAGTACTTC. Amino acids: CASSLGDTSYEQYF. Complete variable domain (other parts from reference TRBV7-8 and TRBJ2-7): GAGVSQSPRYKVAKRGQDVALRCDPISGHVSLFWYQQALGQGPEFLTYFQNEAQLDKSGLPSDRFFAERPEGSVSTLKIQRTQQEDSAVYLCASSLGDTSYEQYFGPGTRLTVT.

The chain employs TRBV28 and TRBJ1-5; no clear D. Germline CDR1 reads MDHEN; CDR2 reads SYDVKM. The CDR3 covers 14 residues. V was clipped by 1 base and J by 7 bases, with 11 bases between them. The CDR3 reads CASSLYAGGQPQHF. CDR3 DNA sequence: TGTGCCAGCAGTTTATACGCGGGAGGCCAGCCCCAGCATTTT.

V usage is TRBV9 and J usage is TRBJ1-2; D unclear. CDR1 and CDR2 (germline): SGDLS, YYNGEE. CDR3 length: 15 amino acids. V was pared by 1 base and J by 5 bases, with 15 bases between. CDR3 sequence (DNA): TGTGCCAGCAGCGTAAGCCCCACGTTTGAGTATGGCTACACCTTC. Encoded protein: CASSVSPTFEYGYTF.

The chain combines TRBV18 with TRBJ1-4, with 9 bases lining up with TRBD1. This CDR3 region has 15 residues. Germline trimming cut 3 bases from V and 7 bases from J; bases unmatched to any gene: 6. Germline CDR1 KGHSH, CDR2 LQKENI. This chain's CDR3 is CASSPDRGSGEKLFF. In DNA, the CDR3 is TGTGCCAGCTCACCGGACAGGGGAAGTGGTGAAAAACTGTTTTTT.

The V gene is TRBV28, the J gene TRBJ1-1, with a tentative D call TRBD1 (5 bases). With 3 bases removed from V and 0 bases from J, the gap between germline ends came to 11 bases. Germline V CDR1 and CDR2: MDHEN, SYDVKM. This CDR3 has 15 amino acids. The CDR3 DNA reads TGTGCCAGCAGTTTTGGGGAGGGGATGAACACTGAAGCTTTCTTT. This encodes CASSFGEGMNTEAFF.

This clone was observed a few times. The J gene is TRBJ1-5, the V gene TRBV19; D gene unclear. CDR1 is LNHDA and CDR2 is SQIVND in the germline V gene (reference sequence). The V and J ends lost 3 bases and 0 bases respectively, with 3 bases between them. This CDR3 has 13 residues. The CDR3 coding sequence is TGTGCCAGTAGTATTAGTAGCAATCAGCCCCAGCATTTT. The encoded protein is CASSISSNQPQHF.

This clone showed up just a few times. The gene calls are TRBV18 and TRBJ2-1; 8 nucleotides align to TRBD1. Germline CDR1 and CDR2: KGHSH and LQKENI. CDR3 size: 15 residues. V dropped 2 bases and J dropped 2; count of bases not matched to a gene: 2. The CDR3 DNA sequence: TGTGCCAGCTCACCAGCAGGGGGCCCCTACAATGAGCAGTTCTTC. Residues: CASSPAGGPYNEQFF.

The rearrangement links TRBV11-3 to TRBJ1-1; D call uncertain. The V end lost 1 base, the J end lost 4 bases, and 4 bases lay between the germline ends. Per the germline V gene, CDR1 is SGHNT and CDR2 is YENEEA. CDR3 length: 12 residues. CDR3 amino acids: CASSLGATEAFF. Here the CDR3 DNA reads TGTGCCAGCAGCTTAGGAGCCACTGAAGCTTTCTTT.

The V call is TRBV16, the J call TRBJ1-4; possible D gene TRBD1, 5 bases. Trimming stripped 0 bases from V and 3 bases from J, with 8 bases between. Germline V lookup: CDR1 KGHSY, CDR2 FQNENV. CDR3 length equals 15 residues. The CDR3 loop reads CASSQSTDSNEKLFF. The CDR3 nucleotides are TGTGCCAGCAGCCAATCGACAGACTCTAATGAAAAACTGTTTTTT.

The V call is TRBV5-6, the J call TRBJ2-5; 7 bases line up with TRBD1. With V trimmed by 4 bases and J by 9 bases, 12 bases remained unmatched. The germline V gene encodes CDR1 SGHDT and CDR2 YYEEEE. The CDR3 loop spans 14 amino acids. The CDR3 nucleotides are TGTGCCAGCAGCACACCCAGGGGGATTGGGGCCCAGTACTTC. Amino acids: CASSTPRGIGAQYF.

Concerning this clone itself: It is likely a read error, because the conserved phenylalanine at the end of the CDR3 is missing. V usage is TRBV4-1 and J usage is TRBJ1-5; TRBD1 matches 7 bases. The CDR3 is 16 amino acids. The germline CDR1 and CDR2 sequences are MGHRA and YSYEKL. The ends lost 1 base at V and 0 bases at J; junction bases unmatched: 3. The CDR3 sequence is CASSQVQGPSNQPQHL. CDR3 in DNA: TGCGCCAGCAGCCAAGTACAGGGGCCTAGCAATCAGCCCCAGCATCTT.

CDR3 sequence: CASSLKGQSTDTQYF. DNA for the CDR3: TGTGCCAGCAGCTTGAAGGGACAGAGCACAGATACGCAGTATTTT. The chain uses TRBV5-4 and TRBJ2-3; 7 nucleotides align to TRBD1. V shed 1 base, J shed 0 bases, and the junction held 2 bases outside the gene matches. The V gene's germline CDR1 is SGHNT and CDR2 YYREEE (reference sequence). The CDR3 is 15 residues long. Together with reference TRBV5-4 and TRBJ2-3, the CDR3 gives the full variable domain: ETGVTQSPTHLIKTRGQQVTLRCSSQSGHNTVSWYQQALGQGPQFIFQYYREEENGRGNFPPRFSGLQFPNYSSELNVNALELDDSALYLCASSLKGQSTDTQYFGPGTRLTVL.

The V gene is TRBV30, the J gene TRBJ2-2; 9 bases are shared with TRBD2. This CDR3 has 15 amino acids. V dropped 2 bases and J dropped 6; count of bases not matched to a gene: 7. Germline lookup yields CDR1 GTSNPN and CDR2 SVGIG (reference sequence). CDR3 bases: TGTGCCTGGAGTAGGGGCGGGGGGGCTGCCGGGGAGCTGTTTTTT. Translated, it gives CAWSRGGGAAGELFF.